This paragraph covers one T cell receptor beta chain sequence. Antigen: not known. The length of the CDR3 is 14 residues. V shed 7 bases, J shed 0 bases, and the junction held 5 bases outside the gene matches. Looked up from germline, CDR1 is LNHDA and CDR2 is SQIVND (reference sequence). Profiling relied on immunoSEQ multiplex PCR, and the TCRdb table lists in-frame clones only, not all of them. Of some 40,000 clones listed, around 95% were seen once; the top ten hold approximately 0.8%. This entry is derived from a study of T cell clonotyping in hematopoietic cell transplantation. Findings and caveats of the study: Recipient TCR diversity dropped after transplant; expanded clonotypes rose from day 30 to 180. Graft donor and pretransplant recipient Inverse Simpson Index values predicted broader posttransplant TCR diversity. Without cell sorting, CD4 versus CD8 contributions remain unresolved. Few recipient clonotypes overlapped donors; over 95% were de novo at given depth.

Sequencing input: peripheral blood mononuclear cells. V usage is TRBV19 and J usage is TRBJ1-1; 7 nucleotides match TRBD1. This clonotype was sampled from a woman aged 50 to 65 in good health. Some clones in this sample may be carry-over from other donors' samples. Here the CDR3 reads CASTPGQMNTEAFF. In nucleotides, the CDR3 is TGTGCCAGTACCCCGGGACAGATGAACACTGAAGCTTTCTTT.